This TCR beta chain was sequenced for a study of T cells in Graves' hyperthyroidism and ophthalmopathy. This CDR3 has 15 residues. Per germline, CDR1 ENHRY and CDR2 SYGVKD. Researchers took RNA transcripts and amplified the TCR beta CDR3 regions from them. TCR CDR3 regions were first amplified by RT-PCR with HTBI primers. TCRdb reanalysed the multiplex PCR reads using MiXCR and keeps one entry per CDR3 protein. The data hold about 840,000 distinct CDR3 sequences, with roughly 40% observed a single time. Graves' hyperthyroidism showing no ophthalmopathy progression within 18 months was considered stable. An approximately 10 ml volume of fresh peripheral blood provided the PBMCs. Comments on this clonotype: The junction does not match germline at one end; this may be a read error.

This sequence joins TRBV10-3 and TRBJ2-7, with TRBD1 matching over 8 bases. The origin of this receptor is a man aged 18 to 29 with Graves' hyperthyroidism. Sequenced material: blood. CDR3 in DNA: TGTGCCAGCAGTGAGAGATGGACAGGGAGGTACGAGCAGTACTTC. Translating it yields CASSERWTGRYEQYF.